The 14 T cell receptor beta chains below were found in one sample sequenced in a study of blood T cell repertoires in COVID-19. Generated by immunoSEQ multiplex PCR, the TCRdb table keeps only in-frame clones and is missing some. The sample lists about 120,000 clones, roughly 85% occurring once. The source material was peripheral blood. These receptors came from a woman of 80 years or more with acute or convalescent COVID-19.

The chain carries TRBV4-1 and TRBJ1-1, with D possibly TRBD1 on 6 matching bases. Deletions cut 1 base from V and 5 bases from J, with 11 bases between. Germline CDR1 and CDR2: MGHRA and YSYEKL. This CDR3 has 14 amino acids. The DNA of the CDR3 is TGCGCCAGCAGCCAAGTGGGAGGGGGTACTGAAGCTTTCTTT. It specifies CASSQVGGGTEAFF.

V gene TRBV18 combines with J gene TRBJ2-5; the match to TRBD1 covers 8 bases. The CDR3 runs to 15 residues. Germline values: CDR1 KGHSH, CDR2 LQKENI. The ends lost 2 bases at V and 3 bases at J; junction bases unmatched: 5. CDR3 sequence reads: CASSPISTGEETQYF. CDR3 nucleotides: TGTGCCAGCTCACCAATCTCGACAGGGGAAGAGACCCAGTACTTC.

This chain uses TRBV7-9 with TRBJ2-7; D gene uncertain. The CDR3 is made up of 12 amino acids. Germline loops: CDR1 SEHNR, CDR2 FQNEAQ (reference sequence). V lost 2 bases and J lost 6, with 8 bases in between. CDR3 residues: CASSLTRGEQYF. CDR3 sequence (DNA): TGTGCCAGCAGCTTAACCCGCGGCGAGCAGTACTTC.

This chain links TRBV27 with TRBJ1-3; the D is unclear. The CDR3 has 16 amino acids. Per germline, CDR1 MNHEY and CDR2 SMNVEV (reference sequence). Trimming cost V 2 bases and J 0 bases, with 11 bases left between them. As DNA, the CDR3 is TGTGCCAGCAGTTTAAAGGCAGGCTTCTCTGGAAACACCATATATTTT. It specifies CASSLKAGFSGNTIYF.

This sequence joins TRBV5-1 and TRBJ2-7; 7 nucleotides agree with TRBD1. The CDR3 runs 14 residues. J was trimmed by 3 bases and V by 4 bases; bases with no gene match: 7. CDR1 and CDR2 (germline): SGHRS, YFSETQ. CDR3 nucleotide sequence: TGCGCCAGCAGCAACAACCGGGACAGCTACGAGCAGTACTTC. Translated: CASSNNRDSYEQYF.

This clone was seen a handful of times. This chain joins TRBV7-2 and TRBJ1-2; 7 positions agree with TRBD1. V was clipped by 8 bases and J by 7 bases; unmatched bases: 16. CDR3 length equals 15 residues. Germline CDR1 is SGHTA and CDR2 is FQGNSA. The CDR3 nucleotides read TGTGCCAGCTCCAGCTCACGACAGGGTGGTGTTGGCTACACCTTC. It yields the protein CASSSSRQGGVGYTF.

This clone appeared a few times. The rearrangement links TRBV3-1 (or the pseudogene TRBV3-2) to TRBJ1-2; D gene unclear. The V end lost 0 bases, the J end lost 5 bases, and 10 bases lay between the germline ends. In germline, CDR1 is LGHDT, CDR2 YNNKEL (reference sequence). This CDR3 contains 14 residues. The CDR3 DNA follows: TGTGCCAGCAGCCAAGAAGCCCGGTTTTATGGCTACACCTTC. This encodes CASSQEARFYGYTF.

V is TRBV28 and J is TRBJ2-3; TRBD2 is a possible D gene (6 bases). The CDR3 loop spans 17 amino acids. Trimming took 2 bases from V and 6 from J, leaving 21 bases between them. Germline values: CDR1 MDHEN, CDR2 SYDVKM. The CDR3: CASSLLQLGRRADTQYF. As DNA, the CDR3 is TGTGCCAGCAGTTTACTTCAATTAGGGAGGCGGGCGGATACGCAGTATTTT. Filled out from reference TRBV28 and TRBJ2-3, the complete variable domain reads DVKVTQSSRYLVKRTGEKVFLECVQDMDHENMFWYRQDPGLGLRLIYFSYDVKMKEKGDIPEGYSVSREKKERFSLILESASTNQTSMYLCASSLLQLGRRADTQYFGPGTRLTVL.

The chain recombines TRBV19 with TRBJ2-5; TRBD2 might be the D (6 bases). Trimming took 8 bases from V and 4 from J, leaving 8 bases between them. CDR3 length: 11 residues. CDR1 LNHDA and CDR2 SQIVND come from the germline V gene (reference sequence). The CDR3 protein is CASGGIETQYF. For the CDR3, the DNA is TGTGCCAGTGGCGGGATAGAGACCCAGTACTTC.

CDR3 DNA sequence: TGTGCCAGCAGCTTCGGCGGAGGGAAGGACATTCAGTACTTC. It specifies CASSFGGGKDIQYF. The chain recombines TRBV7-9 with TRBJ2-4; maybe TRBD2 (6 bases). CDR1 is SEHNR, CDR2 FQNEAQ, per germline (reference sequence). There are 14 residues in the CDR3. Trimming took 3 bases from V and 8 from J, leaving 14 bases between them.

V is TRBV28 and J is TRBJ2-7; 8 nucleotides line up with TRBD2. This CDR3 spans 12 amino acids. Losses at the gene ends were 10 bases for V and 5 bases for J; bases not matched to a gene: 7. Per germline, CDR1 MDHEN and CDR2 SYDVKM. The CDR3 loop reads CATSGGLHEQYV. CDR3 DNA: TGTGCCACCTCGGGGGGGCTCCACGAGCAGTACGTC.

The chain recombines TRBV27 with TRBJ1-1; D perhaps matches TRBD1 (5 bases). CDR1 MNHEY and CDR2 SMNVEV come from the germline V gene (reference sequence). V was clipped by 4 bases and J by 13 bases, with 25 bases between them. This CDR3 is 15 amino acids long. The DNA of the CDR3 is TGTGCCAGCAGTTCATACCCCGGACCCCAGGGTAGGCTTTTCTTT. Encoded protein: CASSSYPGPQGRLFF.

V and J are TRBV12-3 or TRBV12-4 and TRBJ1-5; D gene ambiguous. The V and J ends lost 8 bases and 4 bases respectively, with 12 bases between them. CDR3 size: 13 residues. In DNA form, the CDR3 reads TGTGCCAGCTCGGAGAATCGGAATCAGCCCCAGCATTTT. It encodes CASSENRNQPQHF.

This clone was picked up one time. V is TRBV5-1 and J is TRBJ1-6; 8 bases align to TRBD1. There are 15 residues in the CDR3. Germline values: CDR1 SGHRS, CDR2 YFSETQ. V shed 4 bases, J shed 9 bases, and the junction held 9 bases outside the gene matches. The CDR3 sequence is CASSLTGTGPSPLHF. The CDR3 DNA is TGCGCCAGCAGCCTTACCGGGACAGGTCCTTCACCCCTCCACTTT.